This TCR beta chain was captured in a study of CD8+ T cells in alopecia areata (dated by TCRdb to the late 2010s). About the study as a whole: Treated patients were enrolled in an open-label pilot trial of oral tofacitinib, 5 to 10 mg twice daily, for moderate-to-severe alopecia areata. Tofacitinib was given for 6 to 18 months, followed by 6 months of follow-up off drug to assess delayed response and recurrence. To study T cell clonal expansion in alopecia areata, the researchers applied high-throughput TCRbeta sequencing to both the C3H/HeJ mouse model and human patients. Scalp tissue and sorted CD4+ and CD8+ peripheral blood T cells from patchy and totalis/universalis alopecia areata patients and from healthy controls were covered by human TCRbeta sequencing. Biopsies were taken from tofacitinib-treated patients at baseline and again at 4 and 24 weeks into treatment, and several of those patients also had a later scalp biopsy. Scalp clonality was compared across normal scalp (n=4), patchy alopecia areata scalp (n=8), and alopecia totalis/universalis scalp (n=8). The RNA source kit depended on sample type: the PAXgene miRNA kit for fixed scalp, the miRNeasy kit for PBMCs, and the RNeasy kit for mouse skin. TCRbeta CDR3 regions were amplified by immunoSEQ multiplex PCR with 35 Vbeta forward and 13 Jbeta reverse primers. Broad study findings and their caveats: Unlike mouse skin, where gammadelta T cells dominate, normal human skin contains resident alphabeta T cells that get sequenced too, which complicates analysis of the scalp TCR repertoire. Shared TCR sequences between patients were less evident than in mice, which may be partly attributable to HLA diversity in the patient population. Higher clonality and more expanded CD8+ clones were observed in lesional scalp than in normal scalp, particularly in alopecia totalis/universalis, a finding suggestive of antigenic drive.

Lesional scalp punch biopsies and peripheral blood were obtained from alopecia areata patients. PBMCs were isolated by density centrifugation and stained for CD3, CD4 and CD8, and CD4+ and CD8+ T cells were sorted on a FACSAria. This clone showed up just a few times. No cognate antigen has been identified for it. The input lacks base qualities; no much larger clone sits a single base away. Taken from cysteine to phenylalanine, the CDR3 has 15 residues. Only the CDR3 region is kept as DNA, spanning 45 bases read in frame from base 1. According to the germline V gene, CDR1 reads SGHTA and CDR2 reads FQGNSA. At the junction V is shortened by 4 bases and J by 5 bases, with 17 bases in between. Library preparation used the immunoSEQ multiplex PCR assay. For TCR sequencing, RNA was extracted from every sample and reverse transcribed into cDNA to serve as template. SuperScript III was used for first-strand cDNA synthesis, primed with a 2:1 mix of oligo-dT and random hexamers. Amplification bias was assessed with a synthetic immune receptor repertoire, and residual bias was removed computationally. The authors processed their data as follows. Raw reads were preprocessed for error removal, and CDR3 was defined according to IMGT conventions as running from the conserved cysteine to phenylalanine. Clonality was calculated as 1 minus Shannon entropy normalized by log2 of the number of productive unique TCRs. Whether each scalp clone was CD4 or CD8 was inferred by checking scalp TCRbeta sequences against the CD4 and CD8 repertoires from sorted blood. TCRdb mirrors the immuneACCESS table, restricted to in-frame sequences. Some clones are absent from its copies; in checked studies, under half trace to an unresolved V gene, and the reason for the others is unknown. V, J and clone size derive from that table, while D and trimming were established from the DNA sequence. This sample comprises about 160,000 clones, approximately 45% of them detected only once. The ten largest clonotypes hold 6% to 7% of the sample.

Here the chain combines TRBV7-2 and TRBJ2-5; TRBD2 is a weak D gene call, 5 bases matching. Material: CD4+ T cells sorted from blood. This clonotype was obtained from a human donor with alopecia areata. The sequenced DNA: TGTGCCAGCAGCTCCCGAACAGCGGAGGTCGAGACCCAGTACTTC. Translated, it reads CASSSRTAEVETQYF.